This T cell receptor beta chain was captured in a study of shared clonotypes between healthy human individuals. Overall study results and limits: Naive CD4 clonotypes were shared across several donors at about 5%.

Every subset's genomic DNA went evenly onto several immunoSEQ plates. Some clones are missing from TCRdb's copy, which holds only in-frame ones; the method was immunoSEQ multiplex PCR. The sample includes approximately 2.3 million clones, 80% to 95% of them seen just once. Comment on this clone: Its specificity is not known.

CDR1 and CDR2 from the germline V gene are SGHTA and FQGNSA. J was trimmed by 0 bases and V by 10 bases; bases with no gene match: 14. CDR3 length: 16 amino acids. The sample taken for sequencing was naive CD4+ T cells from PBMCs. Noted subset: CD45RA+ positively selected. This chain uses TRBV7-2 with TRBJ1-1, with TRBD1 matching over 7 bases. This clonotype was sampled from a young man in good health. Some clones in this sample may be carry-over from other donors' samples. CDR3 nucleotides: TGTGCCACAAGGGGAGGGAGGGGGCGCATGAACACTGAAGCTTTCTTT. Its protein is CATRGGRGRMNTEAFF. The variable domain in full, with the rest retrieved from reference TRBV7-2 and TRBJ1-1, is GAGVSQSPSNKVTEKGKDVELRCDPISGHTALYWYRQSLGQGLEFLIYFQGNSAPDKSGLPSDRFSAERTGGSVSTLTIQRTQQEDSAVYLCATRGGRGRMNTEAFFGQGTRLTVV.